A selection of T cell receptor beta chains follows, all from one sample in a study of cytomegalovirus exposure and HLA in healthy donors. Assay: immunoSEQ multiplex PCR; the TCRdb copy retains only in-frame clones and omits some. The sample contains 200,000 or so clones, about 84% of which appear only once. The sample taken for sequencing was PBMCs. These receptors were collected from a human donor in good health. Each CDR3 is given with its conserved first and last residue. D genes are given only for firm matches. Clone size is given for some rows only: seen once, a few or many times, or a class if the clone is expanded.

cdr3_aa	cdr3_nt	v_call	j_call	clone_size	d_call
CASSQPGRGSYNEQFF	TGCGCCAGCAGCCAACCGGGGAGGGGGTCCTACAATGAGCAGTTCTTC	TRBV4-1	TRBJ2-1	.	.
CATSRRRAGGTDTQYF	TGTGCCACCAGCAGAAGGCGGGCGGGAGGAACAGATACGCAGTATTTT	TRBV15	TRBJ2-3	.	TRBD2
CASSPRRDSQQFF	TGTGCCAGCAGCCCTCGGAGGGACTCACAGCAGTTCTTC	TRBV14	TRBJ2-1	few	.
CASSFAGTGKEAFF	TGTGCCAGCAGTTTTGCCGGGACAGGGAAAGAAGCTTTCTTT	TRBV6-1	TRBJ1-1	.	TRBD1
CASSQKDRAGNTIYF	TGTGCCAGCAGCCAAAAGGACAGGGCCGGAAACACCATATATTTT	TRBV11-2	TRBJ1-3	few	TRBD1
CASRQDTFYGYTF	TGTGCCAGCAGGCAGGACACCTTCTATGGCTACACCTTC	TRBV6-5	TRBJ1-2	.	.
CASSIGTKGRNQPQHF	TGTGCCAGTAGTATCGGGACAAAGGGGCGCAATCAGCCCCAGCATTTT	TRBV19	TRBJ1-5	.	.
CASSSPRRRFNEQFF	TGTGCCAGCAGTTCCCCTAGGCGTCGTTTCAATGAGCAGTTCTTC	TRBV6-5	TRBJ2-1	few	.
CASSFSASGTGEGEQYF	TGTGCCAGCAGTTTTTCGGCTAGCGGGACTGGAGAGGGGGAGCAGTACTTC	TRBV28	TRBJ2-7	.	TRBD2
CASSYGLAGATDTQYF	TGTGCCAGCAGTTACGGTCTAGCGGGAGCAACAGATACGCAGTATTTT	TRBV6-5	TRBJ2-3	.	TRBD2
CASNPGQGSNEQYF	TGTGCCAGCAACCCGGGACAGGGGAGCAACGAGCAGTACTTC	TRBV4-2	TRBJ2-7	.	TRBD1
CASSRGTGLLSEQYF	TGTGCCAGCAGCCGCGGGACAGGGTTATTGTCCGAGCAGTACTTC	TRBV7-9	TRBJ2-7	.	TRBD1
CASSQDPGKGGASRETQYF	TGTGCCAGCAGCCAAGATCCGGGGAAAGGGGGCGCGTCCAGAGAGACCCAGTACTTC	TRBV4-2	TRBJ2-5	.	TRBD1
CASSIKGAWNQPQHF	TGTGCCAGTAGTATTAAAGGGGCATGGAATCAGCCCCAGCATTTT	TRBV19	TRBJ1-5	.	.
CASSPDGVRNEQFF	TGCGCCAGCAGCCCAGACGGGGTGCGGAATGAGCAGTTCTTC	TRBV5-1	TRBJ2-1	.	.
CASRQAGTGWYEQYF	TGTGCCAGCAGGCAAGCCGGGACAGGGTGGTACGAGCAGTACTTC	TRBV7-2	TRBJ2-7	once	TRBD1
CASSMGLNSPLHF	TGTGCCAGCAGCATGGGCCTTAATTCACCCCTCCACTTT	TRBV11-3	TRBJ1-6	.	.
CASGRGGQQPQHF	TGTGCCAGCGGAAGGGGAGGGCAACAGCCCCAGCATTTT	TRBV6-1	TRBJ1-5	.	.
CASSEGRSSYNEQFF	TGTGCCAGCAGTGAAGGAAGGAGCTCCTACAATGAGCAGTTCTTC	TRBV2	TRBJ2-1	.	.
CASSRQGRSNQPQHF	TGTGCCAGCAGCCGACAGGGTCGGAGCAATCAGCCCCAGCATTTT	TRBV27	TRBJ1-5	.	TRBD1
CASSVGPVSETQYF	TGTGCCAGCAGCGTAGGTCCAGTATCGGAGACCCAGTACTTC	TRBV9	TRBJ2-5	.	.
CASSSSPPYNEQFF	TGTGCCAGCTCCTCTAGCCCCCCATACAATGAGCAGTTCTTC	TRBV27	TRBJ2-1	.	.
CASSLITSNYGYTF	TGTGCCAGCAGTTTAATTACATCTAACTATGGCTACACCTTC	TRBV28	TRBJ1-2	.	.
CASSLGGLATYNEQFF	TGCGCCAGCAGCTTGGGGGGACTAGCGACCTACAATGAGCAGTTCTTC	TRBV5-1	TRBJ2-1	few	TRBD2
CASSVGRQIQETQYF	TGTGCCAGCAGCGTAGGGAGGCAGATACAAGAGACCCAGTACTTC	TRBV9	TRBJ2-5	.	.
CASRVEGTPNYGYTF	TGTGCCAGCAGAGTTGAGGGAACGCCTAACTATGGCTACACCTTC	TRBV2	TRBJ1-2	.	.
CASSFPLGSETQYF	TGCGCCAGCAGCTTTCCTTTGGGCTCAGAGACCCAGTACTTC	TRBV5-1	TRBJ2-5	.	.
CASSYLGDSPLHF	TGTGCCAGCAGTTACCTCGGGGATTCACCCCTCCACTTT	TRBV6-5	TRBJ1-6	.	.
CASSLVRGFNNEQFF	TGTGCCAGCAGCTTAGTTCGCGGATTCAACAATGAGCAGTTCTTC	TRBV7-8	TRBJ2-1	.	.
CASSLVPYGYTF	TGTGCCAGCAGCTTAGTCCCGTATGGCTACACCTTC	TRBV7-2	TRBJ1-2	.	.
CASSRLAYRTDTQYF	TGCGCCAGCAGCCGGCTAGCTTATCGCACAGATACGCAGTATTTT	TRBV5-1	TRBJ2-3	.	.
CSVEVPPGGVIKTQYF	TGCAGCGTTGAAGTGCCCCCAGGGGGCGTGATTAAGACCCAGTACTTC	TRBV29-1	TRBJ2-5	.	TRBD1
CSAPREDEQFF	TGCAGTGCTCCCCGAGAGGATGAGCAGTTCTTC	TRBV20-1	TRBJ2-1	.	.
CASTPGVHYEQYF	TGTGCCAGTACACCAGGGGTCCACTACGAGCAGTACTTC	TRBV6-1	TRBJ2-7	.	.
CATTGFTEAFF	TGTGCCACCACAGGGTTCACTGAAGCTTTCTTT	TRBV19	TRBJ1-1	.	.
CSVHRGYSTDTQYF	TGCAGCGTTCATCGCGGCTATAGCACAGATACGCAGTATTTT	TRBV29-1	TRBJ2-3	.	.
CASSSQSGVVGEQYF	TGTGCCAGCAGTTCACAATCGGGAGTTGTAGGCGAGCAGTACTTC	TRBV7-6	TRBJ2-7	.	.
CASSPPADGGMGETQYF	TGTGCCAGCAGCCCCCCGGCTGACGGGGGGATGGGGGAGACCCAGTACTTC	TRBV7-4	TRBJ2-5	.	TRBD2
CASSIGSGLRNEQFF	TGTGCCAGTAGTATAGGTTCGGGACTCCGCAATGAGCAGTTCTTC	TRBV19	TRBJ2-1	.	.
CASSSGQGASEAFF	TGCGCCAGCAGCTCGGGACAGGGGGCGTCTGAAGCTTTCTTT	TRBV5-1	TRBJ1-1	.	TRBD1
CASSLQGAGTEAFF	TGTGCCAGCAGCTTACAGGGGGCTGGCACTGAAGCTTTCTTT	TRBV11-3	TRBJ1-1	.	TRBD1
CASGSSQGGFPGELFF	TGTGCCAGCGGAAGCTCTCAGGGAGGGTTCCCCGGGGAGCTGTTTTTT	TRBV5-6	TRBJ2-2	.	TRBD2
CASSATSGRPENEQFF	TGTGCCAGCAGCGCTACTAGCGGGAGGCCCGAAAATGAGCAGTTCTTC	TRBV5-4	TRBJ2-1	.	TRBD2
CASSSQPGWQETQYF	TGTGCCAGCAGCTCACAACCAGGGTGGCAAGAGACCCAGTACTTC	TRBV9	TRBJ2-5	.	.
CASSQAAGYEQYF	TGTGCCAGCAGCCAAGCGGCGGGCTACGAGCAGTACTTC	TRBV14	TRBJ2-7	.	.
CASSIQGPSNQPQHF	TGTGCCAGCAGTATACAGGGGCCGAGCAATCAGCCCCAGCATTTT	TRBV6-1	TRBJ1-5	.	TRBD1
CASSGLAGYNEQFF	TGTGCCAGCAGTGGGCTAGCGGGTTACAATGAGCAGTTCTTC	TRBV2	TRBJ2-1	.	TRBD2
CASTQVPGKMDEQYF	TGTGCCAGCACCCAAGTGCCAGGGAAGATGGACGAGCAGTACTTC	TRBV2	TRBJ2-7	.	.
CASSQAGGGNEQFF	TGCGCCAGCAGCCAAGCGGGAGGAGGGAATGAGCAGTTCTTC	TRBV4-1	TRBJ2-1	.	TRBD2